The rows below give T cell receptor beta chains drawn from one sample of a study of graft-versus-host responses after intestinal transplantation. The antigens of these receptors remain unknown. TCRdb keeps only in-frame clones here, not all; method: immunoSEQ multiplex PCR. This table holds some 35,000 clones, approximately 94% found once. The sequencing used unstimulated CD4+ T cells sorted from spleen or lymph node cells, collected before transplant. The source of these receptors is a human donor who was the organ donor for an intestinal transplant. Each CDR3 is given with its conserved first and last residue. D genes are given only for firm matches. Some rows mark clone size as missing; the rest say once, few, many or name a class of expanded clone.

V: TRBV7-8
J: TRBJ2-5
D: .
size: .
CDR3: CASSFVSEQETQYF
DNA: TGTGCCAGCAGCTTCGTGTCAGAACAAGAGACCCAGTACTTC

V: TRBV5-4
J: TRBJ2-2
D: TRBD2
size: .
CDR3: CASRKGLAGGNTGELFF
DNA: TGTGCCAGCAGGAAAGGACTAGCGGGGGGGAACACCGGGGAGCTGTTTTTT

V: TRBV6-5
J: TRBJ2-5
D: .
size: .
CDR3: CASSYSRGQETQYF
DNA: TGTGCCAGCAGTTACTCGCGGGGCCAAGAGACCCAGTACTTC

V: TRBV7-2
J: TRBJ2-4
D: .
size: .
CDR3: CASSWDGPPRGIQYF
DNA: TGTGCCAGCAGCTGGGACGGGCCCCCGAGGGGCATTCAGTACTTC

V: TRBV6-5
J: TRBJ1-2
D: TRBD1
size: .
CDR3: CASSYSPTGNYGYTF
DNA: TGTGCCAGCAGTTACTCCCCGACAGGGAACTATGGCTACACCTTC

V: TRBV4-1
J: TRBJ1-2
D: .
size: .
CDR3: CASSQDPRGGYGYTF
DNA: TGCGCCAGCAGCCAAGATCCCCGGGGGGGCTATGGCTACACCTTC

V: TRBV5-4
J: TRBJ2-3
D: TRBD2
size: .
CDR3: CASSLAGGRGDTQYF
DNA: TGTGCCAGCAGCCTAGCGGGGGGCCGGGGAGATACGCAGTATTTT

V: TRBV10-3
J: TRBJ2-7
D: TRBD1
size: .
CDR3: CAIRGDRISYEQYF
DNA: TGTGCCATCAGGGGGGACAGAATCTCCTACGAGCAGTACTTC

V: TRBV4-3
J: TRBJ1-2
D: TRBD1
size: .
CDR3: CASSRQVTGAYGYTF
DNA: TGCGCCAGCAGCCGACAAGTTACAGGGGCCTATGGCTACACCTTC

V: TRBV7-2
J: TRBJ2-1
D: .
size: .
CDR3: CASSLLQLPYNEQFF
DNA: TGTGCCAGCAGCTTACTCCAATTACCCTACAATGAGCAGTTCTTC

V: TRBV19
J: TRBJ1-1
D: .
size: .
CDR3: CASSIRKNTEAFF
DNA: TGTGCCAGTAGTATACGCAAGAACACTGAAGCTTTCTTT

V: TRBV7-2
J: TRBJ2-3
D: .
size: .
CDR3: CASSLVVSSTDTQYF
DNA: TGTGCCAGCAGCTTAGTAGTGTCTAGCACAGATACGCAGTATTTT

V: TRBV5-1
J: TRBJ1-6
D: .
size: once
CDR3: CASSLLGTNNNSPLHF
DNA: TGCGCCAGCAGCTTGTTGGGGACTAATAATAATTCACCCCTCCACTTT

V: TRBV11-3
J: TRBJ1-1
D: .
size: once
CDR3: CASSPDSFTEAFF
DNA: TGTGCCAGCAGTCCCGACAGCTTCACTGAAGCTTTCTTT

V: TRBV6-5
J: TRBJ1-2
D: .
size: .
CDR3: CASSLGRKPYGYTF
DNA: TGTGCCAGCAGTCTAGGTCGGAAACCGTATGGCTACACCTTC

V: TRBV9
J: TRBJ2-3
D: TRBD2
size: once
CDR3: CASSVPGGATDTQYF
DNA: TGTGCCAGCAGCGTACCCGGGGGGGCGACAGATACGCAGTATTTT

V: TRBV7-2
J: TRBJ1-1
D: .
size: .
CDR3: CASSPVGRRTEAFF
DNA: TGTGCCAGCAGCCCCGTGGGCCGGAGGACTGAAGCTTTCTTT

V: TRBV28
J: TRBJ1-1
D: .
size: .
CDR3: CASTPFGLVNTEAFF
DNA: TGTGCCAGCACCCCGTTTGGACTCGTGAACACTGAAGCTTTCTTT

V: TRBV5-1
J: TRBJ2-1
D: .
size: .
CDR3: CASSPDYPGNEQFF
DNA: TGCGCCAGCAGCCCAGATTACCCCGGGAATGAGCAGTTCTTC

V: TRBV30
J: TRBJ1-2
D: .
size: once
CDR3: CAWTRGLGLYGYTF
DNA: TGTGCCTGGACAAGGGGTTTGGGGCTCTATGGCTACACCTTC